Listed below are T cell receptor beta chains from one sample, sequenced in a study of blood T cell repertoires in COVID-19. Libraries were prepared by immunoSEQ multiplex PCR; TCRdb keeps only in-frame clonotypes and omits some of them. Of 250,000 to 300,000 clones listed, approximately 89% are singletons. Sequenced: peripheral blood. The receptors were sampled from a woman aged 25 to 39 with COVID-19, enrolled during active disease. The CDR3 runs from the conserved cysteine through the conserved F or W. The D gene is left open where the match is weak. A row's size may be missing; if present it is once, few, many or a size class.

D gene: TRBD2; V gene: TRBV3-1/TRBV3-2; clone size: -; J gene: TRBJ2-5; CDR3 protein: CASSQLGLAGGPGETQYF; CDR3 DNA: TGTGCCAGCAGCCAGTTAGGACTAGCGGGAGGGCCGGGAGAGACCCAGTACTTC
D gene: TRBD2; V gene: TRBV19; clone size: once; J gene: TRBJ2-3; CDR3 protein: CASSASGRSDTQYF; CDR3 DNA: TGTGCCAGTAGTGCTAGCGGGAGGTCAGATACGCAGTATTTT
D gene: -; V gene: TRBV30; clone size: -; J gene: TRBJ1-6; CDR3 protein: CAWSNGGGYNSPLHF; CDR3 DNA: TGTGCCTGGAGTAACGGAGGAGGGTATAATTCACCCCTCCACTTT
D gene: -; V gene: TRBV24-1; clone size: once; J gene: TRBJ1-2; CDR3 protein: CATGRRGQLANYGYTF; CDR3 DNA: TGTGCCACCGGTCGCCGGGGTCAGCTAGCCAACTATGGCTACACCTTC
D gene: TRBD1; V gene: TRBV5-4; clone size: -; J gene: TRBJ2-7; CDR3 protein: CASSSPGGSYEQYF; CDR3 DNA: TGTGCCAGCAGCTCACCAGGGGGATCCTACGAGCAGTACTTC
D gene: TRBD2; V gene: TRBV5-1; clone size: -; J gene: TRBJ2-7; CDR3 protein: CASSLLAGVLSEQYF; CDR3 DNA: TGCGCCAGCAGCTTGCTAGCGGGAGTTCTAAGCGAGCAGTACTTC
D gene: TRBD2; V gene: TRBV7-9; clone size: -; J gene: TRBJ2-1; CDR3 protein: CASSLGKREGYNEQFF; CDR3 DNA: TGTGCCAGCAGCTTAGGCAAGCGGGAGGGGTACAATGAGCAGTTCTTC
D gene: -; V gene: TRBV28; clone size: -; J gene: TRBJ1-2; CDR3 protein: CASELSGYGYTF; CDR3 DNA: TGTGCCAGCGAACTCTCGGGCTATGGCTACACCTTC
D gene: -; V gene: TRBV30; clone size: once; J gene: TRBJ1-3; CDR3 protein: CAWIAPGSGNTIYF; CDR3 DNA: TGTGCCTGGATTGCTCCGGGCTCTGGAAACACCATATATTTT
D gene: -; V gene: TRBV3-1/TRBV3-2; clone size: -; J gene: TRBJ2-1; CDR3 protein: CASSQLGMISKFF; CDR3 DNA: TGTGCCAGCAGCCAATTAGGTATGATTAGCAAGTTCTTC
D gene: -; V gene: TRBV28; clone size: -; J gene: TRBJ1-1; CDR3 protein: CASEEGGMNTEAFF; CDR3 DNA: TGTGCCAGCGAAGAGGGGGGGATGAACACTGAAGCTTTCTTT
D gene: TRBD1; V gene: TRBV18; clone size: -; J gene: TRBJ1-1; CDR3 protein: CASSPATGYEAFF; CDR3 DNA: TGTGCCAGCTCCCCGGCGACAGGGTACGAAGCTTTCTTT
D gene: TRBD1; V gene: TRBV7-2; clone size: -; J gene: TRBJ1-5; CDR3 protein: CASSSSGQGHQPQHF; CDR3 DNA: TGTGCCAGCAGCTCGTCCGGACAGGGACATCAGCCCCAGCATTTT
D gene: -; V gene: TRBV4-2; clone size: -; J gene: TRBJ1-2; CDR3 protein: CASSQDPTGRNGYTF; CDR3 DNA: TGTGCCAGCAGCCAAGATCCCACCGGGAGGAACGGCTACACCTTC
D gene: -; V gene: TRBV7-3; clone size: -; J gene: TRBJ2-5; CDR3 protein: CASSPNRQQETQYF; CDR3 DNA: TGTGCCAGCAGTCCGAACCGACAACAAGAGACCCAGTACTTC
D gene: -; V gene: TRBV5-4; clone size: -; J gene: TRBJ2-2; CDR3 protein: CASSLGRGGGTGELFF; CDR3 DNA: TGTGCCAGCAGCTTGGGGCGCGGAGGAGGGACCGGGGAGCTGTTTTTT
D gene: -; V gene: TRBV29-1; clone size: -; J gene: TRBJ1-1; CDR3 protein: CSTSTASNTEAFF; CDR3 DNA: TGCAGCACGTCGACAGCGTCGAACACTGAAGCTTTCTTT
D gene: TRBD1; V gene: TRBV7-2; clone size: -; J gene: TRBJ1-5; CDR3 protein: CASSLAGQGLSQPQHF; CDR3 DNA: TGTGCCAGCAGCTTAGCGGGACAGGGTCTAAGTCAGCCCCAGCATTTT
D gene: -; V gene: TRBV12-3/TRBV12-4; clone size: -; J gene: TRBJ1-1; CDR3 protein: CASSLAEGTEAFF; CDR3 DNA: TGTGCCAGCAGTTTGGCAGAGGGCACTGAAGCTTTCTTT
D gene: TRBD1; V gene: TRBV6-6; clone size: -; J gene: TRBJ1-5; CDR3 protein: CATQTGGNQPQHF; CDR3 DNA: TGTGCCACTCAGACAGGGGGCAATCAGCCCCAGCATTTT
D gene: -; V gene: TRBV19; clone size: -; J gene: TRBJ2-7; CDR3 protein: CASSTPQGVGYEQYF; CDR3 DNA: TGTGCCAGTAGTACCCCCCAAGGGGTAGGGTACGAGCAGTACTTC
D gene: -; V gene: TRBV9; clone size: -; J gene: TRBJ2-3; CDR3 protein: CASSVFSRSTDTQYF; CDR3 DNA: TGTGCCAGCAGCGTATTTTCCAGGTCCACAGATACGCAGTATTTT
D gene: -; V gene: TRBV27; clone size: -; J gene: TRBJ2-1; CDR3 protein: CASSSQLGLYNEQFF; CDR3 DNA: TGTGCCAGCAGTTCCCAGCTGGGGCTCTACAATGAGCAGTTCTTC
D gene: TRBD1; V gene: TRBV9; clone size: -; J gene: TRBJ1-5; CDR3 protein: CASSALGQHNQPQHF; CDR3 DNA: TGTGCCAGCAGTGCACTGGGACAGCACAATCAGCCCCAGCATTTT
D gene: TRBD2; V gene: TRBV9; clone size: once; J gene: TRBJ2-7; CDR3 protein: CASSKGGLAAVEQYF; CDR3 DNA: TGTGCCAGCAGCAAGGGGGGACTAGCGGCAGTCGAGCAGTACTTC
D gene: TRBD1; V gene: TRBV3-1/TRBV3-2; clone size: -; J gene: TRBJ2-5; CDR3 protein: CASSQWQGVETQYF; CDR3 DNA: TGTGCCAGCAGCCAGTGGCAGGGGGTGGAGACCCAGTACTTC
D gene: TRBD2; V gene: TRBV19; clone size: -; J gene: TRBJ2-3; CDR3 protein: CASSGSGVSTDTQYF; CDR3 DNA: TGTGCCAGTAGCGGTAGCGGGGTTAGCACAGATACGCAGTATTTT
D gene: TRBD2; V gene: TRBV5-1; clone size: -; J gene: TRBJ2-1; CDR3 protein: CASSESGNYNEQFF; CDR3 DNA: TGCGCCAGCAGCGAGAGCGGGAATTACAATGAGCAGTTCTTC
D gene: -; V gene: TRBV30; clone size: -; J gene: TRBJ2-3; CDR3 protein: CAWSQTGITDTQYF; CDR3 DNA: TGTGCCTGGAGCCAAACCGGGATCACAGATACGCAGTATTTT
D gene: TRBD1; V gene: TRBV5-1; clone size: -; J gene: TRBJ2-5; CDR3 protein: CASSFTDRAGETQYF; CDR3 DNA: TGCGCCAGCAGCTTCACTGACAGGGCTGGGGAGACCCAGTACTTC
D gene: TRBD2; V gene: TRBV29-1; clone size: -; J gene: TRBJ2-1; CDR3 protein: CSVRPQRDKGEQFF; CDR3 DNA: TGCAGCGTTCGCCCTCAGCGGGATAAGGGTGAGCAGTTCTTC
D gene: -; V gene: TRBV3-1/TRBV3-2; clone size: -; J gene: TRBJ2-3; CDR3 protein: CASSQDLNSVTDTQYF; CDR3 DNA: TGTGCCAGCAGCCAAGATCTAAATAGCGTCACAGATACGCAGTATTTT
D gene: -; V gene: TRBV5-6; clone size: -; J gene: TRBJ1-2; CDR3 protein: CASSLGVQFGYTF; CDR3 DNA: TGTGCCAGCAGCTTGGGGGTACAGTTTGGCTACACCTTC
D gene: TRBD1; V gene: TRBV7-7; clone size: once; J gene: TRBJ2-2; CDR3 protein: CASSRSGQGGTGELFF; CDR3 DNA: TGTGCCAGCAGCCGATCGGGACAGGGAGGCACCGGGGAGCTGTTTTTT
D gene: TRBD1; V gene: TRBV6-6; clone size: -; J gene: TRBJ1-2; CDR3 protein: CASSPPDRGYGYTF; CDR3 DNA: TGTGCCAGCAGCCCCCCGGACAGGGGGTATGGCTACACCTTC
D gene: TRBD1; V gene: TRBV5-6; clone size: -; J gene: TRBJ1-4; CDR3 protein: CASSPDRGLNEKLFF; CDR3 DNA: TGTGCCAGCAGCCCTGACAGGGGACTTAATGAAAAACTGTTTTTT
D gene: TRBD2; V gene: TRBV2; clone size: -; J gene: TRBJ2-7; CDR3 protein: CASRLLAGYEQYF; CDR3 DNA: TGTGCCAGCAGGTTACTAGCGGGCTACGAGCAGTACTTC
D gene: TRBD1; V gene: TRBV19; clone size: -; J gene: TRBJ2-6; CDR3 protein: CASSLRTGSGANVLTF; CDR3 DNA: TGTGCCAGTAGTTTAAGGACAGGCTCTGGGGCCAACGTCCTGACTTTC
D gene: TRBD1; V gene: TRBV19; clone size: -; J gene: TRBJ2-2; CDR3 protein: CASSTVRTGIGVTGELFF; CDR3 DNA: TGTGCCAGTAGTACCGTTAGGACAGGAATAGGGGTCACCGGGGAGCTGTTTTTT
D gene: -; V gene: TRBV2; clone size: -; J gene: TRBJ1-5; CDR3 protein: CASSEEGNQPQHF; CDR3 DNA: TGTGCCAGCAGTGAGGAGGGCAATCAGCCCCAGCATTTT
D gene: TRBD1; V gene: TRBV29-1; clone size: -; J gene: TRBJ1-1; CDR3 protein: CSVEGGRGDLMNTEAFF; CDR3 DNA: TGCAGCGTTGAAGGTGGCAGGGGGGATCTTATGAACACTGAAGCTTTCTTT
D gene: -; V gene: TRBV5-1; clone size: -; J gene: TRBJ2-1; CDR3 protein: CASSLGDSRSEQFF; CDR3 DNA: TGCGCCAGCAGCTTGGGGGACTCCCGTAGTGAGCAGTTCTTC
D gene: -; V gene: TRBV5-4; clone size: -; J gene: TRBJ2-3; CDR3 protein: CASSLNGLTDTQYF; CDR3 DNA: TGTGCCAGCAGCTTAAACGGGTTAACAGATACGCAGTATTTT
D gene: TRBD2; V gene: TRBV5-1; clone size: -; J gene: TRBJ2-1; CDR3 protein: CASSRASGFYNEQFF; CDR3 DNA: TGCGCCAGCAGCAGGGCTAGCGGCTTTTACAATGAGCAGTTCTTC
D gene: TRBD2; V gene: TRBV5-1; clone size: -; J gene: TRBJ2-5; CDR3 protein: CASSLEGSGRGETQYF; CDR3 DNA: TGCGCCAGCAGCTTGGAAGGTAGCGGGAGGGGTGAGACCCAGTACTTC
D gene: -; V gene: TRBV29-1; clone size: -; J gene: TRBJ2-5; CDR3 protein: CSASDSQETQYF; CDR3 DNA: TGCAGCGCCTCGGACAGCCAAGAGACCCAGTACTTC
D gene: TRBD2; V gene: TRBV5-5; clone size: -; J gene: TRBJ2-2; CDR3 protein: CASSLNPGLGERELFF; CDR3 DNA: TGTGCCAGCAGCTTGAATCCCGGACTAGGAGAAAGGGAGCTGTTTTTT